This TCR beta chain was documented in a study of cytomegalovirus exposure and HLA in healthy donors. Germline CDR1 SGHAT, CDR2 FQNNGV. V lost 1 base and J lost 5, with 11 bases in between. This CDR3 is built from 14 residues. At the time of sampling, donors were nominally healthy, though unrecorded immune exposures were likely. The PCR used 60 Vbeta and 13 Jbeta primers. This table comes from immunoSEQ multiplex PCR, and its TCRdb copy is limited to in-frame clones, with some not included. Seen here are some 190,000 clones, roughly a tenth observed once, and the top ten hold roughly 1.3%. This clonotype was sampled from a woman under 40 in good health and CMV-seropositive. The sample consisted of PBMCs. V usage is TRBV11-2 and J usage is TRBJ2-5; perhaps TRBD1 as D (6 bases). In nucleotides, the CDR3 is TGTGCCAGCAGCTTAGTTAATGGGGGCGAGACCCAGTACTTC. This sequence encodes CASSLVNGGETQYF.